What follows are 32 T cell receptor beta chains derived from one specimen sequenced in a study of blood T cell repertoires in COVID-19 (TCRdb year 2020). Libraries were prepared through the immunoSEQ multiplex PCR assay. Entries here come from immuneACCESS through TCRdb and include only in-frame sequences with V and J called. Some clones fail to appear in such tables; in the studies checked, an unresolved V gene covers under half of the shortfall, and the cause of the remainder is unknown. This sample has 65,000 to 90,000 clones in its table, and roughly four fifths of those were observed once. Under 11% of the sample belongs to the ten largest clones. Sequencing was carried out using peripheral blood. The receptors derive from a man aged 55 to 70 with acute or convalescent COVID-19.

J is TRBJ2-2 and V is TRBV5-4, with D possibly matching TRBD2 (6 bases). This CDR3 comprises 15 residues. Trimming took 3 bases from V and 4 from J, leaving 13 bases between them. The germline V gene has CDR1 SGHNT and CDR2 YYREEE (reference sequence). CDR3 nucleotides: TGTGCCAGCAGCTGGACCGGGACTCGCACCGGGGAGCTGTTTTTT. Amino acids: CASSWTGTRTGELFF.

This clone occurred once. The rearrangement links TRBV9 to TRBJ2-5, with 13 bases fitting TRBD2. After removal of 4 bases from V and 5 bases from J, the junction contained 11 bases not matched to a gene. The CDR3 runs 17 residues. CDR1 is SGDLS, CDR2 YYNGEE, per germline. This chain's CDR3 is CASSPGLAGAAQETQYF. CDR3 sequence (DNA): TGTGCCAGCAGCCCCGGACTAGCGGGGGCCGCCCAGGAGACCCAGTACTTC.

The chain employs TRBV18 and TRBJ1-2; 9 bases are a match to TRBD1. The CDR3 sequence is 18 residues long. Germline V CDR1 and CDR2: KGHSH, LQKENI. The J segment lost 4 bases and the V segment lost 5 bases, leaving 17 bases of the junction unmatched. For the CDR3, the DNA is TGTGCCAGCTCAAAGCTCGATCTTGGGACAGGGATCGTCTATGGCTACACCTTC. This gives the protein CASSKLDLGTGIVYGYTF.

This clone was recorded only once. The chain uses TRBV6-5 and TRBJ2-4; TRBD1 might be the D (6 bases). V lost 5 bases and J lost 9, with 17 bases in between. The CDR3 covers 14 residues. The germline V gene encodes CDR1 MNHEY and CDR2 SVGAGI. CDR3: CASSLTGTYGIQYF. The CDR3 DNA follows: TGTGCCAGCAGTCTCACGGGGACATACGGCATTCAGTACTTC.

This clone was seen more than once but under ten times. This sequence joins TRBV28 and TRBJ2-1, with a tentative D call TRBD2 (6 bases). Trimming shortened V by 8 bases and J by 5 bases, and 13 bases separated the two germline ends. The CDR3 totals 13 residues. Germline-derived CDR1 and CDR2 are MDHEN and SYDVKM. CDR3 in amino acids: CASRDSYHNEQFF. In DNA form, the CDR3 reads TGTGCCAGCCGGGACTCCTACCACAATGAGCAGTTCTTC.

The gene calls are TRBV2 and TRBJ1-2; D is ambiguous. V was trimmed by 3 bases and J by 5 bases, leaving 7 bases between them. This CDR3 has 12 residues. Germline CDR1 reads SNHLY; CDR2 reads FYNNEI. For the CDR3, the DNA is TGTGCCAGCAGTGAGAACGAGTATGGCTACACCTTC. This encodes CASSENEYGYTF.

The chain has TRBV6-5 and TRBJ1-3; TRBD1 matches 7 bases. Germline values: CDR1 MNHEY, CDR2 SVGAGI. CDR3 length: 15 amino acids. Trimming cost V 2 bases and J 4 bases; bases outside gene matches: 5. In nucleotides, the CDR3 is TGTGCCAGCAGTTACCACAGGGGTGCCGGAAACACCATATATTTT. This codes for CASSYHRGAGNTIYF.

The chain employs TRBV19 and TRBJ2-3; 8 bases line up with TRBD2. From germline, CDR1 is LNHDA and CDR2 SQIVND (reference sequence). J gave up 4 bases and V 5 bases, and 11 bases lay outside the gene matches. This CDR3 has 16 amino acids. CDR3 bases: TGTGCCAGTAGTGTTACCCGGGGGGGCCATGCAGATACGCAGTATTTT. Translating it yields CASSVTRGGHADTQYF.

This clone appeared a few times. This rearrangement joins TRBV6-2 or TRBV6-3 to TRBJ2-7, with a weak D call TRBD1 (5 bases). The CDR3 is 13 residues long. Germline lookup yields CDR1 MNHEY and CDR2 SVGEGT. Trimming took 1 base from V and 5 from J, leaving 9 bases between them. The CDR3 sequence is CASSYWQGHEQYF. The CDR3 region has the DNA TGTGCCAGCAGTTACTGGCAGGGTCACGAGCAGTACTTC.

This CDR3 is CASNTPGRYYEQYF. CDR3 nucleotides: TGTGCCAGCAATACCCCCGGGAGGTACTACGAGCAGTACTTC. V is TRBV28 and J is TRBJ2-7, with 7 bases identical to TRBD2. Germline CDR1 and CDR2: MDHEN and SYDVKM. The V gene end was trimmed by 7 bases and the J gene end by 3 bases; junction bases not matched to a gene: 9. There are 14 residues in the CDR3.

The chain employs TRBV3-1 (or the pseudogene TRBV3-2) and TRBJ1-1, with a tentative D call TRBD1 (5 bases). CDR1 is LGHDT and CDR2 is YNNKEL in the germline V gene (reference sequence). V gave up 2 bases and J gave up 9 bases, with 10 bases separating them. This CDR3 spans 12 amino acids. The chain's CDR3 is CASSQRDSKAFF. The CDR3 DNA reads as TGTGCCAGCAGCCAAAGAGACAGCAAAGCTTTCTTT.

The J gene is TRBJ1-1, the V gene TRBV30; TRBD1 might be the D (5 bases). The CDR3 has 13 residues. Germline V CDR1 and CDR2: GTSNPN, SVGIG (reference sequence). V dropped 4 bases and J dropped 4 bases, with 13 bases sitting between them. CDR3 protein: CAWTSQRGTEAFF. The CDR3 bases are TGTGCCTGGACCTCACAAAGGGGCACTGAAGCTTTCTTT. The full variable domain, rest sourced from reference TRBV30 and TRBJ1-1, is SQTIHQWPATLVQPVGSPLSLECTVEGTSNPNLYWYRQAAGRGLQLLFYSVGIGQISSEVPQNLSASRPQDRQFILSSKKLLLSDSGFYLCAWTSQRGTEAFFGQGTRLTVV.

The chain has TRBV3-1 (or the pseudogene TRBV3-2) and TRBJ2-2; 11 nucleotides align to TRBD2. CDR3 length: 17 residues. Germline assignment: CDR1 LGHDT and CDR2 YNNKEL (reference sequence). V dropped 4 bases and J dropped 6; count of bases not matched to a gene: 10. This CDR3 is CASSRETSGRSAGELFF. The CDR3 nucleotides read TGTGCCAGCAGCCGCGAAACTAGCGGGAGATCTGCCGGGGAGCTGTTTTTT.

The chain is built from TRBV5-1 and TRBJ1-2, with 10 bases fitting TRBD1. CDR1 SGHRS and CDR2 YFSETQ come from the germline V gene. This CDR3 spans 14 amino acids. J lost 7 bases, V lost 9 bases, and 12 bases had no gene match. The CDR3 nucleotides read TGCGCCACCTCGCTGACAGGGGGCGAGGGTGGCTACACCTTC. This gives the protein CATSLTGGEGGYTF.

V usage is TRBV19 and J usage is TRBJ2-3, with 13 bases fitting TRBD2. V trimming: 4 bases; J trimming: 4 bases; junction bases outside the gene matches: 5. Germline CDR1 is LNHDA and CDR2 is SQIVND (reference sequence). The CDR3 totals 16 residues. The CDR3: CASSTRTSGRPDTQYF. For the CDR3, the DNA is TGTGCCAGTAGTACCCGGACTAGCGGGAGACCAGATACGCAGTATTTT. The variable domain in full, with the rest retrieved from reference TRBV19 and TRBJ2-3, is DGGITQSPKYLFRKEGQNVTLSCEQNLNHDAMYWYRQDPGQGLRLIYYSQIVNDFQKGDIAEGYSVSREKKESFPLTVTSAQKNPTAFYLCASSTRTSGRPDTQYFGPGTRLTVL.

The chain uses TRBV21-1 and TRBJ1-2. TRBV21-1 is designated a pseudogene. CDR3 length: 14 residues. The CDR3 DNA reads as TGTGCCAGCGAGTCGGGGTCGGGGTACTATGGCTACACCTTC. Protein product: CASESGSGYYGYTF.

The chain combines TRBV5-1 with TRBJ1-1, with D possibly TRBD1 on 6 matching bases. Germline V CDR1 and CDR2: SGHRS, YFSETQ. Trimming took off 3 bases at V and 0 bases at J, with 15 bases between the two ends. The CDR3 sequence is 16 residues long. In DNA form, the CDR3 reads TGCGCCAGCAGCTATTCAGGGGTTGGGGTGAACACTGAAGCTTTCTTT. This sequence encodes CASSYSGVGVNTEAFF.

The V call is TRBV6-1, the J call TRBJ1-5; the D gene is possibly TRBD1 (5 bases). V was pared by 1 base and J by 4 bases, with 11 bases between. This CDR3 region has 15 residues. CDR1 is MNHNS, CDR2 SASEGT, per germline. The CDR3 DNA sequence: TGTGCCAGCAGTGAAGGTTCCGCAGGGAATCAGCCCCAGCATTTT. Protein sequence: CASSEGSAGNQPQHF.

This clone was found many times. The chain couples TRBV29-1 to TRBJ1-5, with TRBD1 as a possible D gene (5 bases). Germline assignment: CDR1 SQVTM and CDR2 ANQGSEA. V lost 7 bases and J lost 7, with 17 bases in between. The CDR3 covers 13 residues. CDR3 sequence reads: CSARGRDGQPQHF. DNA for the CDR3: TGCAGCGCGAGGGGCAGGGATGGCCAGCCCCAGCATTTT.

This clone was seen a single time. The chain links TRBV6-5 to TRBJ2-7; 10 positions agree with TRBD2. The V segment lost 4 bases and the J segment 3 bases; nucleotides outside the gene matches: 3. Germline CDR1 is MNHEY and CDR2 is SVGAGI. The CDR3 is made up of 14 amino acids. The CDR3 sequence is CASSLSSGSYEQYF. The CDR3 DNA follows: TGTGCCAGCAGTTTGTCTAGCGGGAGCTACGAGCAGTACTTC.

The chain links TRBV28 to TRBJ2-3; 7 positions agree with TRBD2. After removal of 5 bases from V and 7 bases from J, the junction contained 24 bases not matched to a gene. The CDR3 loop spans 19 amino acids. Germline loops: CDR1 MDHEN, CDR2 SYDVKM. The CDR3 reads CASSIPGPQAGVRGNTQYF. The CDR3 DNA reads as TGTGCCAGCAGTATACCAGGTCCCCAGGCGGGAGTGAGGGGAAATACGCAGTATTTT.

The J gene is TRBJ2-1, the V gene TRBV7-2, with a possible D match to TRBD1 (6 bases). Trimming removed 4 bases from V and 2 bases from J, with 12 bases in between. The CDR3 consists of 15 residues. The germline V gene has CDR1 SGHTA and CDR2 FQGNSA. The CDR3 DNA is TGTGCCAGCAGCTCCGATGACAGGACCTACAATGAGCAGTTCTTC. Its protein product is CASSSDDRTYNEQFF.

The J gene is TRBJ1-6, the V gene TRBV5-6; D may be TRBD1 (6 bases). Germline CDR1 is SGHDT and CDR2 is YYEEEE. The CDR3 has 15 residues. Trimming removed 2 bases from V and 9 bases from J, with 15 bases in between. Here the CDR3 DNA reads TGTGCCAGCAGCTTAGGTACAGGGAGAAGTTCACCCCTCCACTTT. It encodes CASSLGTGRSSPLHF.

This chain connects TRBV9 to TRBJ2-1, with TRBD2 as a possible D gene (6 bases). V lost 0 bases and J lost 0, with 13 bases in between. Germline V lookup: CDR1 SGDLS, CDR2 YYNGEE. This CDR3 region has 17 residues. CDR3 loop: CASSVAPGGASYNEQFF. The CDR3 coding sequence is TGTGCCAGCAGCGTAGCTCCCGGCGGGGCCTCCTACAATGAGCAGTTCTTC. Full variable domain (outside the CDR3, taken from reference TRBV9 and TRBJ2-1): DSGVTQTPKHLITATGQRVTLRCSPRSGDLSVYWYQQSLDQGLQFLIQYYNGEERAKGNILERFSAQQFPDLHSELNLSSLELGDSALYFCASSVAPGGASYNEQFFGPGTRLTVL.

The chain uses TRBV2 and TRBJ1-6, with D hard to call. The CDR3 contains 13 residues. Germline assignment: CDR1 SNHLY and CDR2 FYNNEI. V was pared by 6 bases and J by 8 bases, with 11 bases between. CDR3 sequence: CASRPAGDSPLHF. Written as DNA, the CDR3 is TGTGCCAGCAGGCCAGCGGGCGATTCACCCCTCCACTTT. Together with reference TRBV2 and TRBJ1-6, the CDR3 gives the full variable domain: EPEVTQTPSHQVTQMGQEVILRCVPISNHLYFYWYRQILGQKVEFLVSFYNNEISEKSEIFDDQFSVERPDGSNFTLKIRSTKLEDSAMYFCASRPAGDSPLHFGNGTRLTVT.

This clone has a handful of counts. Other nucleotide sequences from this sample produce the same CDR3. CDR3 residues: CASSTHRAFSSYNEQFF. CDR3 nucleotides: TGTGCCAGCAGCACTCACAGGGCCTTCAGCTCCTACAATGAGCAGTTCTTC. The genes are TRBV14 and TRBJ2-1, with a tentative D call TRBD1 (6 bases). V gave up 5 bases and J gave up 0 bases, with 17 bases separating them. CDR1 and CDR2 (germline): SGHDN, FVKESK. The CDR3 length is 17 residues.

V gene TRBV13 combines with J gene TRBJ1-3, with D uncertain. This CDR3 is built from 12 residues. Trimming took off 1 base at V and 10 bases at J, with 8 bases between the two ends. Looked up from germline, CDR1 is PRHDT and CDR2 is FYEKMQ (reference sequence). The CDR3 sequence is CASSLDAGTIYF. The CDR3 DNA is TGTGCCAGCAGCTTAGACGCCGGGACCATATATTTT.

The rearrangement joins TRBV4-3 to TRBJ1-3, with a possible D match to TRBD1 (6 bases). Germline assignment: CDR1 LGHNA and CDR2 YSLEER. The CDR3 has 15 amino acids. Between the trimmed V and J ends, which lost 0 bases and 2 bases, there was a span of 8 bases. In DNA, the CDR3 is TGCGCCAGCAGCCAAGAATGGGGGCCTGGAAACACCATATATTTT. This gives the protein CASSQEWGPGNTIYF.

The chain carries TRBV28 and TRBJ2-3; 8 nucleotides match TRBD1. CDR1 is MDHEN, CDR2 SYDVKM, per germline. This CDR3 spans 16 amino acids. Trimming took 4 bases from V and 2 from J; bases not matched to a gene: 8. In DNA form, the CDR3 reads TGTGCCAGCAGTTCCCTGACAGGGGCAGACACAGATACGCAGTATTTT. The encoded protein is CASSSLTGADTDTQYF.

The chain couples TRBV5-1 to TRBJ1-1, with D possibly matching TRBD1 (6 bases). This CDR3 region has 15 residues. Trimming left V 4 bases short and J 3 bases short, with 16 bases between. Germline lookup yields CDR1 SGHRS and CDR2 YFSETQ. The CDR3 sequence is CASSPTGREHTEAFF. The CDR3 nucleotides read TGCGCCAGCAGCCCGACAGGACGGGAACACACTGAAGCTTTCTTT.

The chain has TRBV9 and TRBJ1-1; D is uncertain. CDR3 length: 13 amino acids. CDR1 and CDR2 (germline): SGDLS, YYNGEE. V was cut by 0 bases and J by 0 bases, with 3 bases left in between. CDR3 sequence: CASSVAMNTEAFF. In nucleotides, the CDR3 is TGTGCCAGCAGCGTAGCAATGAACACTGAAGCTTTCTTT.

CDR3 sequence: CASSIPDRGEQYF. DNA for the CDR3: TGTGCCAGCAGCATACCTGATAGAGGCGAGCAGTACTTC. This chain joins TRBV28 and TRBJ2-7; D is ambiguous. The CDR3 contains 13 residues. CDR1 and CDR2 (germline): MDHEN, SYDVKM. Trimming removed 6 bases at V and 6 bases at J, with 15 bases between.